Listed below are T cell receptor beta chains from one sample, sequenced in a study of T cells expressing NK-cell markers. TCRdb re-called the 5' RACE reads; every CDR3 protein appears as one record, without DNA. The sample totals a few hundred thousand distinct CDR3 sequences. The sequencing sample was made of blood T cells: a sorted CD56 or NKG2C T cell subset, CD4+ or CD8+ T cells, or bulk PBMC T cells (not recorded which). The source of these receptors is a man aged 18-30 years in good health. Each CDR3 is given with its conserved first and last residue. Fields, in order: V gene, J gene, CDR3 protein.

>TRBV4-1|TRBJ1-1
CASSQERVNTEAFF
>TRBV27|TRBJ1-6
CASSLQVKGSPLHF
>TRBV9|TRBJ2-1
CASSPAGGRADEQFF
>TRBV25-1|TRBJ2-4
CASSEFTGGIQYF
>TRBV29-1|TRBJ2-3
CSVTEGLGEDTQYF
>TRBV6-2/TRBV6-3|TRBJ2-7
CASRRAGGEQYF
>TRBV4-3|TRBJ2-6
CASSLHGANVLTF
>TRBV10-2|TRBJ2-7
CASSAIGNNYEQYF
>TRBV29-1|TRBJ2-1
CSVLKRRGNEQFF
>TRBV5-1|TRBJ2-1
CASSPGQGLLDEQFF
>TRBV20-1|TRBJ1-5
CSARGLETSNQPQHF
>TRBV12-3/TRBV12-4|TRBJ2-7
CASSPRTSGILYEQYF
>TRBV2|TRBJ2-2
CASSVFRRLAGELFF
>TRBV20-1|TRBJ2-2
CSARGTGANTGELFF
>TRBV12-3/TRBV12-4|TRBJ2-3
CASSSRPGTDTQYF
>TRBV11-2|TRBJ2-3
CASSNEMRKGTQYF
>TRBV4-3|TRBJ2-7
CASSQGALSEQYF
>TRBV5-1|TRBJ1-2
CASSLTDGGSGYTF
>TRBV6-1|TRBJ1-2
CASSPGTGLRGYTF